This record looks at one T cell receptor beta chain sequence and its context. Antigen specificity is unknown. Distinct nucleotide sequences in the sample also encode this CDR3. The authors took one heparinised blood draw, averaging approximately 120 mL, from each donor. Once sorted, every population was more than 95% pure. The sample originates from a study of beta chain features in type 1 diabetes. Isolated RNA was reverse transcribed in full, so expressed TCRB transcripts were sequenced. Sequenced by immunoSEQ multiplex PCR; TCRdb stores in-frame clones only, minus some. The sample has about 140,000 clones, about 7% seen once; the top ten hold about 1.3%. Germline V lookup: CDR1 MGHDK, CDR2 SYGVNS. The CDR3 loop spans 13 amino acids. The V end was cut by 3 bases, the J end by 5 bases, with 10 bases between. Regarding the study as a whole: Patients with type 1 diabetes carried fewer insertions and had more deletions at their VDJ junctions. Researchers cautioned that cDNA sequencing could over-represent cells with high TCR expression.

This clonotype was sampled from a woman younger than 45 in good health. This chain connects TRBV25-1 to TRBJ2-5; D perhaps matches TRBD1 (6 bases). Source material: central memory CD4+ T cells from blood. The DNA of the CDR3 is TGTGCCAGCAGTGACAGGGGACGGGAGACCCAGTACTTC. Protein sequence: CASSDRGRETQYF.